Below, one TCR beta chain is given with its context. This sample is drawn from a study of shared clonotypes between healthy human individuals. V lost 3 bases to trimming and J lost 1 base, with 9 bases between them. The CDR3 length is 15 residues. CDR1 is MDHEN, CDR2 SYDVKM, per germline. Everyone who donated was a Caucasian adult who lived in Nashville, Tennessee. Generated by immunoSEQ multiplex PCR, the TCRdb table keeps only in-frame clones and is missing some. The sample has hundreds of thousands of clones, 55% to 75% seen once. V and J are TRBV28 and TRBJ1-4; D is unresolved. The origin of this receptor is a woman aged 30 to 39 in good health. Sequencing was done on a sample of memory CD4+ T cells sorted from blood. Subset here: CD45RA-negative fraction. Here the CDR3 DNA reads TGTGCCAGCAGTTTTGACCGGGGAACTAATGAAAAACTGTTTTTT. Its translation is CASSFDRGTNEKLFF. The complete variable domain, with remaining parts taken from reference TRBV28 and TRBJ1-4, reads DVKVTQSSRYLVKRTGEKVFLECVQDMDHENMFWYRQDPGLGLRLIYFSYDVKMKEKGDIPEGYSVSREKKERFSLILESASTNQTSMYLCASSFDRGTNEKLFFGSGTQLSVL.